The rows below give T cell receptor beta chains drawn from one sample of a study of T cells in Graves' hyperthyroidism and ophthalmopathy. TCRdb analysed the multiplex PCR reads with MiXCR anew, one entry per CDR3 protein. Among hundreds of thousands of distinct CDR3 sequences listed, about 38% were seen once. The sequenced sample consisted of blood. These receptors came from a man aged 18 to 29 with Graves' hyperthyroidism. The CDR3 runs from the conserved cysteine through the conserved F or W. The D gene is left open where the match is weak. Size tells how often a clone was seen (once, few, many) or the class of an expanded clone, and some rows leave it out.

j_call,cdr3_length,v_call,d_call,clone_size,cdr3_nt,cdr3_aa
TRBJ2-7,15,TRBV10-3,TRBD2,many,TGTGCCATCAGTGGAACTAGCGGGGGCTCCTACGAGCAGTACTTC,CAISGTSGGSYEQYF
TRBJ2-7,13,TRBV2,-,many,TGTGCCAGCTCCAGCGGGGACACCTACGAGCAGTACTTC,CASSSGDTYEQYF
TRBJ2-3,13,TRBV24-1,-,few,TGTGCCACCAGTCGGGGAGTGGCAGATACGCAGTATTTT,CATSRGVADTQYF
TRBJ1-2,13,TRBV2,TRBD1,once,TGTGCCACCACAGGGACAGGGGCGTATGGCTACACCTTC,CATTGTGAYGYTF
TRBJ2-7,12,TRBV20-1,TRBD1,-,TGCAGTGCTGAGACAGGGCCCTACGAGCAGTACTTC,CSAETGPYEQYF
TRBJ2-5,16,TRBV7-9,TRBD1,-,TGTGCCAGCAGCGCCTTACAGGGGTCGGGCAATCAGCCCCAGTACTTC,CASSALQGSGNQPQYF
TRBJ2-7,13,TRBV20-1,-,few,TGCAGTGCTAGAAGGGGTATCGGCTACGAGCAGTACTTC,CSARRGIGYEQYF
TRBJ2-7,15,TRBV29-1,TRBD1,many,TGCAGCGTTGGAGAAGGGACAGGGTCCATCTACGAGCAGTACTTC,CSVGEGTGSIYEQYF
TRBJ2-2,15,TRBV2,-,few,TGTGCCAGCAGTACTCAGGGTTCGCACACCGGGGAGCTGTTTTTT,CASSTQGSHTGELFF
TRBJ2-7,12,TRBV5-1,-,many,TGCGCCAGCAGCTTGAGAGGCGACGAGCAGTACTTC,CASSLRGDEQYF
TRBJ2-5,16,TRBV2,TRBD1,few,TGTGCCAGCAGTGACCCCCGGACAGGGTCGGAAGAGACCCAGTACTTC,CASSDPRTGSEETQYF
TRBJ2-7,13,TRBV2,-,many,TGTGCCAGCAGTGAAGGGTTCTCCTACGAGCAGTACTTC,CASSEGFSYEQYF
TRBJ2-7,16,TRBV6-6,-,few,TGTGCCAGCAGCTCCCCGGGGGCCGCCATCTCCTACGAGCAGTACTTC,CASSSPGAAISYEQYF
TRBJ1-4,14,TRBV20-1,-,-,TGCAGTGCTGCAAGGGCTAGGGATCGCGAAAAACTGTTTTTT,CSAARARDREKLFF
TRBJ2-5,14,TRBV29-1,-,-,TGCAGCGCTTTACTCGGGGGGCGAGTCGAGACCCAGTACTTC,CSALLGGRVETQYF
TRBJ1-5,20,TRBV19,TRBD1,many,TGTGCCAGCAGTGACAGGGTAGACACCATCTTCTCGACGAGCAATCAGCCCCAGCATTTT,CASSDRVDTIFSTSNQPQHF
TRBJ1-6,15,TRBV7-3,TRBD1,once,TGTGCCAGCAGCCAATCGGGACAGGTGAATTCACCCCTCCACTTT,CASSQSGQVNSPLHF
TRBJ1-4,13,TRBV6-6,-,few,TGTGCCAGCAGTTACTCGGGGAAAGAAAAACTGTTTTTT,CASSYSGKEKLFF
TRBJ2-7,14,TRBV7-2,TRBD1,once,TGCGCCAGCAGCGGGGACAGGGGGATCTACGAGCAGTACTTC,CASSGDRGIYEQYF